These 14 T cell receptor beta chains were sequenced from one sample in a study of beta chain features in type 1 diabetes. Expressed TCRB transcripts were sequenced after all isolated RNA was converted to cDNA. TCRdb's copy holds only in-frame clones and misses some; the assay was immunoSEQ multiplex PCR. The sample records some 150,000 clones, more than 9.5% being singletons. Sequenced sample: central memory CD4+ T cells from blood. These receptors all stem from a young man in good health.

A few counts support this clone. CDR3 sequence: CSARTGGGGEAFF. The DNA of the CDR3 is TGCAGCGCCCGGACAGGGGGCGGAGGAGAAGCTTTCTTT. The chain is built from TRBV29-1 and TRBJ1-1; 11 nucleotides match TRBD1. The CDR3 has 13 residues. The germline V gene has CDR1 SQVTM and CDR2 ANQGSEA. V dropped 7 bases and J dropped 8; count of bases not matched to a gene: 9.

CDR3 in DNA: TGTGCCACCAACGGGGTGGGGACAGTAACCGGGGAGCTGTTTTTT. Amino acid sequence: CATNGVGTVTGELFF. The genes are TRBV6-5 and TRBJ2-2, with 7 bases identical to TRBD1. The CDR3 extends over 15 amino acids. The V gene end was trimmed by 10 bases and the J gene end by 5 bases; junction bases not matched to a gene: 13. The V gene's germline CDR1 is MNHEY and CDR2 SVGAGI.

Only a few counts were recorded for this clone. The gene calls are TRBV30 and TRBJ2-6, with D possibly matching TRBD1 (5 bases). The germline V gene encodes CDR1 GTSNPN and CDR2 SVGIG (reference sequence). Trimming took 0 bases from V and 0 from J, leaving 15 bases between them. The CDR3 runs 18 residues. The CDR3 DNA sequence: TGTGCCTGGAGTGTACTGGGCAGGGTGACCTCTGGGGCCAACGTCCTGACTTTC. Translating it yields CAWSVLGRVTSGANVLTF. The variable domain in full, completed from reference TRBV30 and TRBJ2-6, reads SQTIHQWPATLVQPVGSPLSLECTVEGTSNPNLYWYRQAAGRGLQLLFYSVGIGQISSEVPQNLSASRPQDRQFILSSKKLLLSDSGFYLCAWSVLGRVTSGANVLTFGAGSRLTVL.

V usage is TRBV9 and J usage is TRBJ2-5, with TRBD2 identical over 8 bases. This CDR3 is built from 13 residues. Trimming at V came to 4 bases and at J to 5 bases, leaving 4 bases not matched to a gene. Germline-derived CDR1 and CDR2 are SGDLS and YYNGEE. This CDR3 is CASSLGLAETQYF. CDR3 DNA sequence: TGTGCCAGCAGCCTCGGACTAGCCGAGACCCAGTACTTC.

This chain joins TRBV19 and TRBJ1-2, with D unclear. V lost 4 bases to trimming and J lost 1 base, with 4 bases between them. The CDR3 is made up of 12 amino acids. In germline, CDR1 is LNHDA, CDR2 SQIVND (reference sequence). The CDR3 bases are TGTGCCAGTAGTAGGGGTAACTATGGCTACACCTTC. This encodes CASSRGNYGYTF.

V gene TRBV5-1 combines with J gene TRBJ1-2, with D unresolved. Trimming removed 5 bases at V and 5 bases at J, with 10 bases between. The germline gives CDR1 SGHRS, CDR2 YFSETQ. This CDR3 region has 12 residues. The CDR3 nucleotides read TGCGCCAGCAGGATAAGCCAATATGGCTACACCTTC. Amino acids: CASRISQYGYTF.

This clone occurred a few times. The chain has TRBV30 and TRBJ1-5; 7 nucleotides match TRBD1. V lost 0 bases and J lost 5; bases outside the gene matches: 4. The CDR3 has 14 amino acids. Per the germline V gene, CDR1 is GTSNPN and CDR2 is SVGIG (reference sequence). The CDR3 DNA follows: TGTGCCTGGAGTGTACGAGGGGGCTATCAGCCCCAGCATTTT. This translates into CAWSVRGGYQPQHF.

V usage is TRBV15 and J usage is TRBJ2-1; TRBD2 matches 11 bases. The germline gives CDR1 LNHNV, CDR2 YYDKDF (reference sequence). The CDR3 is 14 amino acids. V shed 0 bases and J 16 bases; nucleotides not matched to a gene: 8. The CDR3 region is CATSRERTSGRRFF. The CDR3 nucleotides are TGTGCCACCAGCAGAGAGAGGACTAGCGGGCGGCGATTCTTC.

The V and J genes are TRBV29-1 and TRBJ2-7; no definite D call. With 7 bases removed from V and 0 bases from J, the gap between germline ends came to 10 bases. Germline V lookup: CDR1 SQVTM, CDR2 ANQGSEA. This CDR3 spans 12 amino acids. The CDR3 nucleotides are TGCAGCGCAGCCTGGGCCTCCTACGAGCAGTACTTC. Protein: CSAAWASYEQYF.

For the CDR3, the DNA is TGTGCCACCGCTTTCCAAGGGGTTAATGAAAAACTGTTTTTT. Amino acids: CATAFQGVNEKLFF. The chain uses TRBV2 and TRBJ1-4; D possibly corresponds to TRBD1 (5 bases). This CDR3 spans 14 amino acids. V was trimmed by 10 bases and J by 4 bases, leaving 16 bases between them. From germline, CDR1 is SNHLY and CDR2 FYNNEI.

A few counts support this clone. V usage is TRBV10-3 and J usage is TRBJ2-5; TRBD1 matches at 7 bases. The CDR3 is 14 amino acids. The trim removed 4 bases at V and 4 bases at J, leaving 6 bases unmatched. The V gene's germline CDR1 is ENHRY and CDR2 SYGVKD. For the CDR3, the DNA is TGTGCCATCAGTGGAGGGGGCGCCGGAGAGACCCAGTACTTC. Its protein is CAISGGGAGETQYF.

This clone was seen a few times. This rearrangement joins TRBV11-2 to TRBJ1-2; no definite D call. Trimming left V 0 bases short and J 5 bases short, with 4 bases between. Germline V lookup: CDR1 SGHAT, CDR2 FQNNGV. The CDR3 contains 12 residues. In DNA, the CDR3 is TGTGCCAGCAGCTTAGATAAGTATGGCTACACCTTC. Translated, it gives CASSLDKYGYTF.

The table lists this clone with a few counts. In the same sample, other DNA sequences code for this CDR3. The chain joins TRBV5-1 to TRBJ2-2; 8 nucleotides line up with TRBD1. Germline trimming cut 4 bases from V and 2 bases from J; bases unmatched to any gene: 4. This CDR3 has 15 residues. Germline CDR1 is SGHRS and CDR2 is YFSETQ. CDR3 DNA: TGCGCCAGCAGCCTAGGACAGGGTAACACCGGGGAGCTGTTTTTT. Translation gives CASSLGQGNTGELFF.

CDR3 in DNA: TGCGCCAGCAGCTTGAGCTATGAGCAGTTCTTC. This sequence encodes CASSLSYEQFF. The chain links TRBV5-1 to TRBJ2-1; D call uncertain. Trimming stripped 1 base from V and 8 bases from J, with 4 bases between. This CDR3 is 11 amino acids long. Germline CDR1 and CDR2: SGHRS and YFSETQ.